Each of the 6 T cell receptor beta chains below was sequenced from the same sample in a study of a mutant IDH1 vaccine in newly diagnosed glioma (dated by TCRdb to the early 2020s). Receptor amplification or capture employed the immunoSEQ multiplex PCR assay. Sourced from immuneACCESS, this table was stored by TCRdb with only in-frame sequences that have V and J called. A share of the clones is absent; for the studies checked, an unresolved V gene accounts for under half, and the remainder has no known explanation. A total of around 59,000 clones appear in this sample, about 91% of them only once. In total, the top ten clones hold approximately 2.4% of the sample. Taken with the paper, the label for time point translates to: baseline, week 1 (first vaccination visit). The treatment or condition label here, explained by the study, means: pre-vaccination baseline after standard-of-care therapy. The starting material was PBMCs, obtained from a glioma patient treated with radiotherapy, temozolomide or both. The receptors shown here come from a man aged 50 to 60 with glioma.

The CDR3 loop is CASSGLGQGILYNEQFF. The CDR3 DNA sequence: TGTGCCAGCAGTGGATTGGGACAGGGAATCTTATACAATGAGCAGTTCTTC. The rearrangement links TRBV6-1 to TRBJ2-1; 9 bases map to TRBD1. This CDR3 has 17 residues. V was clipped by 4 bases and J by 4 bases; unmatched bases: 11. The germline CDR1 and CDR2 sequences are MNHNS and SASEGT.

The rearrangement links TRBV19 to TRBJ2-1; D may be TRBD1 or TRBD2 (7 bases each). The V end was cut by 10 bases, the J end by 8 bases, with 24 bases between. CDR1 is LNHDA, CDR2 SQIVND, per germline (reference sequence). The CDR3 has 15 amino acids. CDR3 loop: CATVLAGGVQDEQFF. CDR3 DNA sequence: TGTGCCACCGTACTTGCAGGGGGGGTTCAGGATGAGCAGTTCTTC.

The chain uses TRBV27 and TRBJ1-1; the D is unclear. The CDR3 contains 13 residues. V was pared by 1 base and J by 3 bases, with 6 bases between. Germline CDR1 MNHEY, CDR2 SMNVEV (reference sequence). The CDR3 DNA is TGTGCCAGCAGTTTATACGGGGACACTGAAGCTTTCTTT. This codes for CASSLYGDTEAFF.

A few counts support this clone. The chain recombines TRBV7-2 with TRBJ2-7, with D uncertain. V was cut by 2 bases and J by 4 bases, with 6 bases left in between. The CDR3 runs 12 residues. The germline gives CDR1 SGHTA, CDR2 FQGNSA. The CDR3 sequence is CASSLLGYEQYF. Written as DNA, the CDR3 is TGTGCCAGCAGCTTATTAGGGTACGAGCAGTACTTC.

CDR3 loop: CASSRKGNTEAFF. CDR3 bases: TGTGCCAGTAGCCGAAAGGGGAACACTGAAGCTTTCTTT. The chain is built from TRBV19 and TRBJ1-1, with D uncertain. CDR1 is LNHDA and CDR2 is SQIVND in the germline V gene (reference sequence). V lost 6 bases and J 1 base, leaving 9 bases between the germline ends. CDR3 size: 13 residues. The full variable domain, in which reference TRBV19 and TRBJ1-1 provide the parts outside the CDR3, is DGGITQSPKYLFRKEGQNVTLSCEQNLNHDAMYWYRQDPGQGLRLIYYSQIVNDFQKGDIAEGYSVSREKKESFPLTVTSAQKNPTAFYLCASSRKGNTEAFFGQGTRLTVV.

This chain joins TRBV27 and TRBJ1-1; D may be TRBD1 (5 bases). The CDR3 sequence is 14 residues long. V lost 2 bases and J lost 3, with 10 bases in between. CDR1 and CDR2 from the germline V gene are MNHEY and SMNVEV (reference sequence). The CDR3 region has the DNA TGTGCCAGCAGTTTAGTGTCCAGGGACACTGAAGCTTTCTTT. It yields the protein CASSLVSRDTEAFF.